This is a list of T cell receptor beta chains from one sample in a study of blood T cell repertoires in COVID-19. Here immunoSEQ multiplex PCR was the method, and the copy in TCRdb shows in-frame clones only, minus some. The sample comprises about 190,000 clones, around 85% of which are singletons, and roughly 13% rests with the top ten. The sample comprised peripheral blood. These receptors came from a man aged 50-60 years who had recovered from COVID-19. CDR3s include the opening cysteine and the closing phenylalanine or tryptophan. The D gene is left open where the match is weak. Clone size is not always given. Where it is, it says once, few, many or a class for expanded clones.

TRBJ2-7 | TRBV27 | - | - | CASSSLSSYEQYF | TGTGCCAGCAGTTCACTGAGCTCCTACGAGCAGTACTTC
TRBJ2-1 | TRBV7-2 | - | - | CASSLAPYSGNEQFF | TGTGCCAGCAGCTTAGCCCCCTACAGTGGTAATGAGCAGTTCTTC
TRBJ2-4 | TRBV19 | TRBD2 | - | CASTWTSGRAGSKNIQYF | TGTGCCAGTACCTGGACTAGCGGGAGGGCCGGGTCCAAAAACATTCAGTACTTC
TRBJ2-7 | TRBV5-1 | - | - | CASSLEAGIGEQYF | TGCGCCAGCAGCTTGGAGGCGGGAATTGGGGAGCAGTACTTC
TRBJ2-1 | TRBV5-1 | - | - | CASSLTLAPNEQFF | TGCGCCAGCAGCTTGACCCTAGCCCCTAATGAGCAGTTCTTC
TRBJ1-4 | TRBV29-1 | TRBD1 | - | CSAKDRGDEKLFF | TGCAGCGCTAAGGACAGGGGAGACGAAAAACTGTTTTTT
TRBJ1-5 | TRBV4-2 | - | - | CASSQDIDQPQHF | TGTGCCAGCAGCCAAGACATTGATCAGCCCCAGCATTTT
TRBJ2-1 | TRBV11-2 | TRBD2 | - | CASSLRGTSGNNEQFF | TGTGCCAGCAGCCTCCGGGGGACTAGCGGCAACAATGAGCAGTTCTTC
TRBJ2-7 | TRBV29-1 | TRBD2 | - | CSVGGLGLTYEQYF | TGCAGCGTTGGGGGACTAGGCCTTACCTACGAGCAGTACTTC
TRBJ1-1 | TRBV28 | - | - | CASSLQGNTEAFF | TGTGCCAGCAGTTTACAGGGGAACACTGAAGCTTTCTTT
TRBJ2-1 | TRBV5-6 | - | - | CASSRGTLGRSYNEQFF | TGTGCCAGCAGCCGCGGGACCCTTGGGAGGTCCTACAATGAGCAGTTCTTC
TRBJ2-2 | TRBV20-1 | TRBD2 | - | CSASREGRRGELFF | TGCAGTGCTAGTAGGGAGGGGCGTCGCGGGGAGCTGTTTTTT
TRBJ2-1 | TRBV4-3 | TRBD2 | - | CASSQDLASRLAGGRQFF | TGCGCCAGCAGCCAAGATTTAGCCTCGAGACTAGCGGGAGGGCGGCAGTTCTTC
TRBJ1-3 | TRBV10-3 | - | few | CAISDLISNRVYSSGNTIYF | TGTGCCATCAGTGACTTAATCTCTAACAGGGTGTACAGCTCTGGAAACACCATATATTTT
TRBJ2-7 | TRBV4-2 | - | - | CASSQDQGVAETYEQYF | TGTGCCAGCAGCCAAGATCAGGGGGTAGCGGAGACCTACGAGCAGTACTTC
TRBJ2-1 | TRBV9 | - | - | CASSVPDSYNEQFF | TGTGCCAGCAGCGTCCCAGATTCCTACAATGAGCAGTTCTTC
TRBJ2-2 | TRBV11-3 | TRBD1 | - | CASSPGSGQGAYTGELFF | TGTGCCAGCAGCCCAGGAAGCGGACAGGGGGCCTACACCGGGGAGCTGTTTTTT
TRBJ2-6 | TRBV6-2/TRBV6-3 | - | - | CASSLGGSGANVLTF | TGTGCCAGCAGTCTCGGTGGCTCTGGGGCCAACGTCCTGACTTTC
TRBJ2-3 | TRBV4-2 | TRBD1 | - | CASSDLQGADTQYF | TGTGCCAGCAGCGACCTACAGGGGGCAGATACGCAGTATTTT
TRBJ2-7 | TRBV14 | TRBD2 | - | CASSQLAGYENEQYF | TGTGCCAGCAGCCAACTAGCGGGATATGAAAACGAGCAGTACTTC
TRBJ2-5 | TRBV5-4 | TRBD1 | - | CASSTRTGMGETQYF | TGTGCCAGCAGCACCAGGACAGGGATGGGAGAGACCCAGTACTTC
TRBJ2-7 | TRBV28 | TRBD1 | - | CASSPPGQGGRLYEQYF | TGTGCCAGCAGTCCCCCGGGACAGGGAGGGAGGTTGTACGAGCAGTACTTC
TRBJ1-2 | TRBV27 | TRBD1 | - | CASSPRTGGVLNYGYTF | TGTGCCAGCAGTCCCCGGACAGGGGGCGTACTTAACTATGGCTACACCTTC
TRBJ1-2 | TRBV2 | TRBD1 | - | CASSEELRGQVYGYTF | TGTGCCAGCAGTGAAGAGCTTAGGGGGCAGGTTTATGGCTACACCTTC
TRBJ1-2 | TRBV27 | - | - | CASRGGTSNYGYTF | TGTGCCAGCAGGGGAGGGACATCTAACTATGGCTACACCTTC
TRBJ1-4 | TRBV19 | TRBD1 | once | CASSTRQGRGGKLFF | TGTGCCAGTAGCACGCGACAGGGGCGCGGTGGAAAACTGTTTTTT
TRBJ2-3 | TRBV5-1 | - | few | CASSLMEPTDTQYF | TGCGCCAGCAGCTTGATGGAGCCCACAGATACGCAGTATTTT
TRBJ2-7 | TRBV7-9 | TRBD2 | - | CASSLFTSGDYEQYF | TGTGCCAGCAGCTTATTCACTAGCGGGGATTACGAGCAGTACTTC
TRBJ2-1 | TRBV20-1 | TRBD2 | - | CSVSGIDEQFF | TGCAGCGTTAGCGGGATCGATGAGCAGTTCTTC
TRBJ2-3 | TRBV5-1 | TRBD1 | - | CASSLDQGVVADTQYF | TGCGCCAGCAGCTTGGACCAGGGGGTAGTGGCAGATACGCAGTATTTT
TRBJ2-5 | TRBV10-3 | - | many | CAISDQGETQYF | TGTGCCATCAGTGATCAGGGAGAGACCCAGTACTTC
TRBJ2-3 | TRBV4-2 | TRBD2 | - | CASSQDDGGSTDTQYF | TGTGCCAGCAGCCAAGATGACGGGGGGTCCACAGATACGCAGTATTTT
TRBJ1-5 | TRBV27 | - | - | CASNGHTPSGQPQHF | TGTGCCAGCAACGGCCATACCCCCTCGGGTCAGCCCCAGCATTTT
TRBJ2-7 | TRBV27 | - | - | CASSPGGWGPYEQYF | TGTGCCAGCAGTCCCGGGGGATGGGGACCCTACGAGCAGTACTTC
TRBJ1-1 | TRBV19 | - | - | CASSILIGSTEAFF | TGTGCCAGTAGTATCCTAATCGGGAGCACTGAAGCTTTCTTT
TRBJ1-1 | TRBV30 | - | few | CAWSKGTTQQAFF | TGTGCCTGGAGCAAAGGGACAACACAGCAAGCTTTCTTT
TRBJ2-1 | TRBV19 | TRBD2 | - | CASFTGTSGSSYNEQFF | TGTGCCAGCTTCACCGGGACTAGCGGGAGTTCCTACAATGAGCAGTTCTTC
TRBJ2-7 | TRBV9 | TRBD1 | - | CASSVADRGRYEQYF | TGTGCCAGCAGCGTAGCGGACAGGGGGCGCTACGAGCAGTACTTC
TRBJ1-1 | TRBV30 | - | few | CAWSRGTEAFF | TGTGCCTGGAGTAGGGGGACTGAAGCTTTCTTT
TRBJ2-2 | TRBV6-5 | - | many | CATDSGLNTGELFF | TGTGCCACCGATAGCGGACTGAACACCGGGGAGCTGTTTTTT
TRBJ2-3 | TRBV5-1 | TRBD2 | - | CASSFTSSAGAPDTQYF | TGCGCCAGCAGCTTCACTTCCTCGGCGGGAGCCCCAGATACGCAGTATTTT